The 5 T cell receptor beta chains in this list originate from one sample, sequenced in a study of beta chain features in type 1 diabetes. Sequenced material consisted of expressed TCRB transcripts (all of the isolated RNA was reverse transcribed). Repertoires were generated with immunoSEQ multiplex PCR, while TCRdb's copy carries only in-frame clones and drops some. The table lists 200,000 to 250,000 clones, over 9.5% of them singletons. Sequencing was done on a sample of naive CD4+ T cells from blood. All receptors derive from a woman aged 18-35 years in good health.

This clone was detected a few times. The chain has TRBV19 and TRBJ2-7; D is undetermined. The CDR3 runs 13 residues. Germline values: CDR1 LNHDA, CDR2 SQIVND (reference sequence). The germline V and J ends were trimmed by 5 bases and 0 bases, with 8 bases remaining between them. The CDR3 DNA follows: TGTGCCAGTAGTTCCGTAGACTCCTACGAGCAGTACTTC. This codes for CASSSVDSYEQYF. Complete variable domain (other parts from reference TRBV19 and TRBJ2-7): DGGITQSPKYLFRKEGQNVTLSCEQNLNHDAMYWYRQDPGQGLRLIYYSQIVNDFQKGDIAEGYSVSREKKESFPLTVTSAQKNPTAFYLCASSSVDSYEQYFGPGTRLTVT.

This clone has just a few counts. This sequence joins TRBV30 and TRBJ2-3, with D hard to call. The CDR3 is 11 residues long. Deletions cut 4 bases from V and 5 bases from J, with 7 bases between. Germline V gene lookup returns CDR1 GTSNPN and CDR2 SVGIG (reference sequence). The DNA for the CDR3 is TGTGCCTGGACCACGGGAGATACGCAGTATTTT. Amino acids: CAWTTGDTQYF.

This clone was detected only a few times. The chain carries TRBV25-1 and TRBJ2-5; D is possibly TRBD2 (5 bases). This CDR3 region has 14 residues. Germline V gives CDR1 MGHDK, CDR2 SYGVNS. Trimming pared 7 bases from V and 4 bases from J, leaving 16 bases between. The CDR3 sequence: CASTKRARGETQYF. The CDR3 nucleotides are TGTGCCAGCACCAAAAGGGCCCGGGGAGAGACCCAGTACTTC.

This clone was detected a few times. The chain has TRBV25-1 and TRBJ2-7; TRBD1 is a possible D gene (6 bases). Germline V gene data show CDR1 as MGHDK and CDR2 as SYGVNS. CDR3 size: 14 residues. Between the trimmed V and J ends, which lost 6 bases and 2 bases, there was a span of 14 bases. DNA for the CDR3: TGTGCCAGCAGCCTTACAGGGATTCCCTACGAGCAGTACTTC. Protein sequence: CASSLTGIPYEQYF.

This clone showed up just a few times. The genes are TRBV30 and TRBJ1-1; 7 bases are a match to TRBD1. CDR3 size: 11 residues. Germline loops: CDR1 GTSNPN, CDR2 SVGIG (reference sequence). J lost 6 bases, V lost 2 bases, and 0 bases had no gene match. This CDR3 is CAWSQGAEAFF. The CDR3 nucleotides read TGTGCCTGGAGTCAGGGGGCTGAAGCTTTCTTT.